The clone carrying this TCR beta chain was observed once. Sample-barcoded 5' priming and a J-beta primer mix drove a second PCR of about 7 to 11 cycles. Via MiXCR, TCRdb re-called the 5' RACE reads, giving one row per CDR3 protein. The table has roughly 1,800,000 distinct CDR3 sequences, 49% seen once. The data were obtained in a study of blood T cells in healthy people across ages. This CDR3 is 21 amino acids long. V was shortened by 3 bases and J by 7 bases, with 34 bases between the two germline ends. The specimen sequenced was blood. The source of this sequence is a woman between 40 and 50 years old in good health. The gene calls are TRBV12-3 or TRBV12-4 and TRBJ1-5; perhaps TRBD1 as D (6 bases). CDR3 region: CASSFDIRLWVGTKGGQPQHF. Written as DNA, the CDR3 is TGTGCCAGCAGTTTTGACATCCGTCTCTGGGTAGGGACAAAGGGTGGGCAGCCCCAGCATTTT.